This TCR beta chain was identified in a study of T cells in Graves' hyperthyroidism and ophthalmopathy. Note on this clonotype: The antigen remains unidentified. Its ends do not fully match the called genes, so a read error is possible.

Study results and limitations: Blood also showed most of the thyroid clonotypes that were expanded above 0.001.

Amplification targeted TCR beta CDR3 regions from RNA transcripts. The TCR CDR3 was amplified in a first-round RT-PCR using the HTBI primer set. A single record per CDR3 protein comes from TCRdb applying MiXCR to the multiplex PCR reads. Of about 560,000 distinct CDR3 sequences listed, over 15% are singletons. This CDR3 comprises 14 residues. The germline CDR1 and CDR2 sequences are MDHEN and SYDVKM. The clonotype originates from a woman younger than 35 with Graves' hyperthyroidism. Sample: blood. This chain uses TRBV28 with TRBJ2-2; TRBD1 aligns across 9 bases. In DNA form, the CDR3 reads TGTGCCAGCAGACCACAGGGGGCAGGCGGGGAGCTGTTCTTT. Amino acid sequence: CASRPQGAGGELFF.